These 4 T cell receptor beta chains originate from one sample sequenced in a study of blood T cell repertoires in COVID-19. TCRdb keeps only in-frame clones here, not all; method: immunoSEQ multiplex PCR. The profile covers fewer than 250,000 clones, with 88% appearing a single time and 1.5% to 2% taken by the ten largest. Sample: peripheral blood. Receptor source: a man in his sixties or seventies with acute or convalescent COVID-19.

This clone turned up a few times. V and J are TRBV5-8 and TRBJ2-2; TRBD2 aligns across 10 bases. With 5 bases clipped from V and 6 bases from J, the junction kept 13 bases outside the gene matches. CDR1 SGHTS and CDR2 YDEGEE come from the germline V gene. The CDR3 covers 17 residues. In nucleotides, the CDR3 is TGTGCCAGCAGACCAGGTCCTAGCGGGAGTTTCGCCGGGGAGCTGTTTTTT. Protein: CASRPGPSGSFAGELFF.

The chain uses TRBV6-1 and TRBJ1-5; no clear D gene. The CDR3 spans 11 residues. Germline values: CDR1 MNHNS, CDR2 SASEGT. With 3 bases removed from V and 5 bases from J, the gap between germline ends came to 2 bases. The CDR3 region is CASSDDQPQHF. The CDR3 DNA reads TGTGCCAGCAGTGACGATCAGCCCCAGCATTTT.

This rearrangement joins TRBV29-1 to TRBJ2-2; 10 positions agree with TRBD2. The CDR3 runs 19 residues. CDR1 is SQVTM and CDR2 is ANQGSEA in the germline V gene. V lost 4 bases and J lost 0; bases outside the gene matches: 14. The CDR3 region is CSVGGLAGAPFANTGELFF. The DNA of the CDR3 is TGCAGCGTTGGTGGGCTAGCGGGAGCGCCGTTCGCGAACACCGGGGAGCTGTTTTTT.

This rearrangement joins TRBV6-5 to TRBJ1-1; 9 positions match TRBD1. Unmatched junction bases numbered 7, after V lost 3 bases and J lost 5 bases. Germline CDR1 MNHEY, CDR2 SVGAGI. CDR3 length: 15 amino acids. The CDR3 loop reads CASSYSRDRVTEAFF. As DNA, the CDR3 is TGTGCCAGCAGTTATTCGCGGGACAGGGTGACTGAAGCTTTCTTT.